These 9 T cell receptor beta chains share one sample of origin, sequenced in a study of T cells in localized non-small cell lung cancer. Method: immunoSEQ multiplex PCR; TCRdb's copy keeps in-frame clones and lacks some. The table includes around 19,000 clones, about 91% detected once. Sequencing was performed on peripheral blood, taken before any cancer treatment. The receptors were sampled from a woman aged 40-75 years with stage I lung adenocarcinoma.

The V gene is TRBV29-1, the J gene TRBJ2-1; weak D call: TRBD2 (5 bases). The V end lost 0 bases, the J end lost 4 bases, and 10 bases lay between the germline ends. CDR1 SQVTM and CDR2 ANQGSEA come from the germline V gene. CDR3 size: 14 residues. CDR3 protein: CSVEDGLRYNEQFF. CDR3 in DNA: TGCAGCGTTGAAGACGGACTGAGGTACAATGAGCAGTTCTTC.

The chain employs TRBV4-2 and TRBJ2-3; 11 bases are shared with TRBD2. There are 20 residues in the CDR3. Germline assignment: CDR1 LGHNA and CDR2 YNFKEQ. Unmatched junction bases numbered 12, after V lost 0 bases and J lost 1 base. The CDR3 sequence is CASSQDSGTSGSLGTDTQYF. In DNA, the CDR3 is TGTGCCAGCAGCCAAGACTCCGGGACTAGCGGATCTTTGGGCACAGATACGCAGTATTTT.

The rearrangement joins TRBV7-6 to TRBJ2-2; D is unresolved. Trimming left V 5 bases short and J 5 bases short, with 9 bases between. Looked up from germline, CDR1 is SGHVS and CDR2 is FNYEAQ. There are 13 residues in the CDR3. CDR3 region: CASSLRETGELFF. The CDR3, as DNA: TGTGCCAGCAGCCTAAGGGAAACCGGGGAGCTGTTTTTT.

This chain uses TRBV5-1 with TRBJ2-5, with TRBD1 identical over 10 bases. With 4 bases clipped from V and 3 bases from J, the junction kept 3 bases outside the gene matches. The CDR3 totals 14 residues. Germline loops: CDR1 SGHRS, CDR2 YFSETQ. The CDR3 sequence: CASSLGTGEETQYF. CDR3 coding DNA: TGCGCCAGCAGCCTCGGGACAGGGGAAGAGACCCAGTACTTC.

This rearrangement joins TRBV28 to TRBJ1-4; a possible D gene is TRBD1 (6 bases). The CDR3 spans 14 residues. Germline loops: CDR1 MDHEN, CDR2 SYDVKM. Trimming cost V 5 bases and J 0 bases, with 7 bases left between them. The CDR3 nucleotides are TGTGCCAGCAGTCACAGGGCAACTAATGAAAAACTGTTTTTT. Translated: CASSHRATNEKLFF.

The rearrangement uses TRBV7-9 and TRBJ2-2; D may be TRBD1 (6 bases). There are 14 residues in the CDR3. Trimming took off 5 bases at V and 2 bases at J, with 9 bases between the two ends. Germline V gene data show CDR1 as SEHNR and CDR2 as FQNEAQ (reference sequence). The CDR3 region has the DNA TGTGCCAGCAGCATGGGGGCAAACACCGGGGAGCTGTTTTTT. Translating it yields CASSMGANTGELFF.

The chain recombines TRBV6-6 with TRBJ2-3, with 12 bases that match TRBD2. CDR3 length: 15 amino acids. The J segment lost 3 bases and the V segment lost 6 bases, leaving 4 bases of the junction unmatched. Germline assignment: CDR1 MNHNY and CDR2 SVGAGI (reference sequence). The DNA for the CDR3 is TGTGCCAGCAGGGCCGGGACTAGCGGGACAGATACGCAGTATTTT. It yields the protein CASRAGTSGTDTQYF.

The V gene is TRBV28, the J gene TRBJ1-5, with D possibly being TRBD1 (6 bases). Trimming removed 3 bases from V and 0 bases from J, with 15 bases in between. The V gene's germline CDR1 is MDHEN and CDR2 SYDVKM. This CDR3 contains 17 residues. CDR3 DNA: TGTGCCAGCAGTTTCTACGGGACAAAGAATAGCAATCAGCCCCAGCATTTT. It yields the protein CASSFYGTKNSNQPQHF.

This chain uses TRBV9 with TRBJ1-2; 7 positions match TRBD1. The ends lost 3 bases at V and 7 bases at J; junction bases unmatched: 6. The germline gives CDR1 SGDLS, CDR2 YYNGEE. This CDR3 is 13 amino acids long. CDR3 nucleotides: TGTGCCAGCAGCGAGGACAGGTACTCTGGCTACACCTTC. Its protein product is CASSEDRYSGYTF.